This TCR beta chain comes out of a study of cytomegalovirus exposure and HLA in healthy donors. On this clone itself: No antigen is known for it.

13 Jbeta primers and 60 Vbeta primers were used for the PCR. Method: immunoSEQ multiplex PCR; TCRdb's copy keeps in-frame clones and lacks some. Among 160,000 or so clones listed, 65% to 90% were seen once. Notes on the study in general: In a later analysis, V- and J-gene trimming of beta chains associated with a DCLRE1C missense variant, replicated independently.

The V gene lost 7 bases and the J gene lost 7 bases, with 14 bases spanning the gap. The CDR3 extends over 12 amino acids. Germline V gene lookup returns CDR1 MNHNS and CDR2 SASEGT. The rearrangement links TRBV6-1 to TRBJ2-7; possible D gene TRBD1, 6 bases. The TCR originated in a man between 50 and 59 years old in good health and CMV-seropositive. The sequenced sample was PBMCs. The CDR3 is CASIIRGWEQYF. CDR3 in DNA: TGTGCCAGCATCATAAGGGGGTGGGAGCAGTACTTC.